The TCR beta chain under discussion was sequenced for a study of shared clonotypes between healthy human individuals. At a deep level, the assay was run. Measured with immunoSEQ multiplex PCR; TCRdb has only the in-frame clones, and not every one. Here the sample spans about 550,000 clones, around 95% being singletons. CDR3 length: 14 residues. CDR1 is MNHEY and CDR2 is SMNVEV in the germline V gene (reference sequence). V dropped 0 bases and J dropped 5 bases, with 10 bases sitting between them. Terminally differentiated effector memory CD45RA+ cells were excluded by CCR7 positive selection of CD45RO-negative cells.

The genes are TRBV27 and TRBJ2-5; no reliable D call. The TCR sequence derives from a young woman in good health. Material: naive CD8+ T cells sorted from blood. The CDR3, as DNA: TGTGCCAGCAGTTTATCGCGTGCGAGGGAGACCCAGTACTTC. It is translated as CASSLSRARETQYF.